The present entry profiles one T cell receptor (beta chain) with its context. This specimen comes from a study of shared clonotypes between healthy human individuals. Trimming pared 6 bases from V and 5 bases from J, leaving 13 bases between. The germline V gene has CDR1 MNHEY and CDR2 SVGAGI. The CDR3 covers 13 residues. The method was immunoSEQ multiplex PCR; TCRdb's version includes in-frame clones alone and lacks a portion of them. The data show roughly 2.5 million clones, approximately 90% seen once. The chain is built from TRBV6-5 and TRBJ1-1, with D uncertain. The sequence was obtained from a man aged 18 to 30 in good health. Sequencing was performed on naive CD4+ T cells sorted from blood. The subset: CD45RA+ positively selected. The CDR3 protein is CASSPNGLTEAFF. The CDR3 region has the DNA TGTGCCAGCAGCCCTAATGGGCTTACTGAAGCTTTCTTT.